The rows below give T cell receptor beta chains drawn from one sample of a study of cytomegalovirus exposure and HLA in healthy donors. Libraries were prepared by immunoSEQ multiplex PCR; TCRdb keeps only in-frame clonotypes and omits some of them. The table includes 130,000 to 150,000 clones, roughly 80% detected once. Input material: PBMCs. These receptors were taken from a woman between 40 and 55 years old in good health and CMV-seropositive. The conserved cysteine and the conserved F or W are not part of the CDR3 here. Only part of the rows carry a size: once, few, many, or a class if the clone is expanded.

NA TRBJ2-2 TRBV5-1 ASSLGAGGNTGELF
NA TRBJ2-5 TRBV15 ATSRGGTGQETQY
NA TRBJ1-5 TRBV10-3 AISDGGFQPQH
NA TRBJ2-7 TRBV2 ASRGTSGSFEQY
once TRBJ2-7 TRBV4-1 ASSDRDTNYEQY
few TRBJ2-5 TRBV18 ASSLRPKETQY
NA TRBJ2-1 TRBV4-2 ASSQGTSGEQF
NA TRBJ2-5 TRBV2 ASSVSTSALSGTQY
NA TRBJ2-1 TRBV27 ASSTSVGLYNEQF
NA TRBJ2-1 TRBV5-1 ASSWAPPQGEQF
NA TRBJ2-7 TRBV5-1 ASSLLGRFSYEQY
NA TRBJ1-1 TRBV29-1 SVAQVQAF
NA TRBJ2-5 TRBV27 ASSWTSGVGETQY
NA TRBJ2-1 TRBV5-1 ASRSGLAGAGYNEQF